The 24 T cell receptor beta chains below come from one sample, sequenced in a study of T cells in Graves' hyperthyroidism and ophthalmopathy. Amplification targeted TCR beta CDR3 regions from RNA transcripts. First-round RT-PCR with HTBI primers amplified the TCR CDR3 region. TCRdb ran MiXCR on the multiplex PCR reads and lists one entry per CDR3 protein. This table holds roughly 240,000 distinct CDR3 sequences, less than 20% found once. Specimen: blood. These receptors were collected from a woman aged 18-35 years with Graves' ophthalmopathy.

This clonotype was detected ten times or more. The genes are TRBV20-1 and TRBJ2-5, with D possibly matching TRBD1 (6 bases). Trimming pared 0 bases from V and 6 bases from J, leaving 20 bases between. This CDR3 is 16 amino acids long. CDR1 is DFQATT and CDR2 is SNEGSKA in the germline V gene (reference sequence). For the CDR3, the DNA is TGCAGTGCTAGAGATTGGGAACAGGGATTTCGGAAGACCCAGTACTTC. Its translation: CSARDWEQGFRKTQYF.

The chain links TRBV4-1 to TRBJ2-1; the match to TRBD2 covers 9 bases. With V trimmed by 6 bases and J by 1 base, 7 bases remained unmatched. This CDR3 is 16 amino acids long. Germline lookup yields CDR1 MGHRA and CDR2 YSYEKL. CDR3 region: CASRDRLAVSYNEQFF. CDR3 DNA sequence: TGCGCCAGCAGGGATCGACTAGCGGTTTCCTACAATGAGCAGTTCTTC.

CDR3 bases: TGTGCCAGCAGTTCCGTAGCGAGCGGGGGGGCTTACGATGAGCAGTTCTTC. Its translation is CASSSVASGGAYDEQFF. This chain connects TRBV6-5 to TRBJ2-1, with TRBD2 matching 10 bases. The CDR3 extends over 17 amino acids. The germline gives CDR1 MNHEY, CDR2 SVGAGI. V dropped 4 bases and J dropped 8; count of bases not matched to a gene: 14.

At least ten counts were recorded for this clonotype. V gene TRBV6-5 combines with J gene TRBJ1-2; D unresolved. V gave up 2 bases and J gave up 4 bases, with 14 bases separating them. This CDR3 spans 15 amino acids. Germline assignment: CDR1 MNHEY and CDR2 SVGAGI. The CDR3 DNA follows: TGTGCCAGCAGTTACCCCCGGGGAGGGATCTATGGCTACACCTTC. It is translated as CASSYPRGGIYGYTF.

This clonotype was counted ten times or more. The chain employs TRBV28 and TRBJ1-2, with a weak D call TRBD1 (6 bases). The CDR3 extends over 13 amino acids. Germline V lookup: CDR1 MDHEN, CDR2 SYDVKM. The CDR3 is CLKPPGHNYGYTF. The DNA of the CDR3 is TGTCTTAAACCCCCGGGACATAACTATGGCTACACCTTC.

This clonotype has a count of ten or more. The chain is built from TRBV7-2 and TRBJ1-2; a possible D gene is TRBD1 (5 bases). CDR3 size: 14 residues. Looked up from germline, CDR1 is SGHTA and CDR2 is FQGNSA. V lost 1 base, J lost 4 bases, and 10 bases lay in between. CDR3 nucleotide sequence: TGTGCCAGCAGCTTAGGCCAGGGAGTCTATGGCTACACCTTC. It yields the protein CASSLGQGVYGYTF.

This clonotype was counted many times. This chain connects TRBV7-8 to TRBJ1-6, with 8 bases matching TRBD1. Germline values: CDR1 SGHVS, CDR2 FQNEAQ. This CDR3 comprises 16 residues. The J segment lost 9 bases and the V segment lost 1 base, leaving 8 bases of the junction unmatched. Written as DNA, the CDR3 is TGTGCCAGCAGCTTAGGGGGGGGACAGGACGGTTCACCCCTCCACTTT. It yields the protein CASSLGGGQDGSPLHF.

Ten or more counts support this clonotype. CDR3 amino acids: CASSWTDPGETQYF. The CDR3 DNA reads TGTGCCAGCAGCTGGACAGACCCTGGGGAGACCCAGTACTTC. The chain combines TRBV13 with TRBJ2-5; tentative D call: TRBD1 (6 bases). Germline CDR1 and CDR2: PRHDT and FYEKMQ (reference sequence). V lost 4 bases and J lost 5, with 14 bases in between. The CDR3 sequence is 14 residues long.

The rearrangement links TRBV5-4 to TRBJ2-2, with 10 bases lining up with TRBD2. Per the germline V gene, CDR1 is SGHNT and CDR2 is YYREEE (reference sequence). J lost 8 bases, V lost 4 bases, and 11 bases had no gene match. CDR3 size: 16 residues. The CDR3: CASSPRSGRGEGELFF. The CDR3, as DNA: TGTGCCAGCAGCCCCAGGAGCGGGAGGGGGGAAGGGGAGCTGTTTTTT.

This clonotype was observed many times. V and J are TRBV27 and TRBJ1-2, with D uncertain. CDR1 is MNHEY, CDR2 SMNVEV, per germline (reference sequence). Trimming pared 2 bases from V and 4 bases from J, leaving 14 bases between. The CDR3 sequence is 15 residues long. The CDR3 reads CASSLSGGRGYGYTF. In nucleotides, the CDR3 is TGTGCCAGCAGTTTAAGTGGAGGTCGGGGCTATGGCTACACCTTC.

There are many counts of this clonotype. CDR3 sequence (DNA): TGCGCCAGCAGCCAAGATGGCCTAGCGACAGATACGCAGTATTTT. Protein: CASSQDGLATDTQYF. This chain connects TRBV4-1 to TRBJ2-3; possible D gene TRBD2, 6 bases. Germline CDR1 MGHRA, CDR2 YSYEKL. This CDR3 is 15 amino acids long. Trimming removed 0 bases from V and 3 bases from J, with 10 bases in between.

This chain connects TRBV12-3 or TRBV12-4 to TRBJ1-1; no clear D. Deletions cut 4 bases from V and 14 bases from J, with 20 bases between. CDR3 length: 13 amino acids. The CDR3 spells CASSWGWNTGAFF. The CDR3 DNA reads TGTGCCAGCAGTTGGGGATGGAACACTGGAGCCTTCTTT.

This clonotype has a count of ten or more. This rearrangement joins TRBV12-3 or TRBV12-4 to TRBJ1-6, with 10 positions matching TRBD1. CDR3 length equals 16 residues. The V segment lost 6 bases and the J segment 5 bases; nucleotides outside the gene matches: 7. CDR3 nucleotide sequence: TGTGCCAGCAGGACAGGGGGCGCGAGTAATAATTCACCCCTCCACTTT. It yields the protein CASRTGGASNNSPLHF.

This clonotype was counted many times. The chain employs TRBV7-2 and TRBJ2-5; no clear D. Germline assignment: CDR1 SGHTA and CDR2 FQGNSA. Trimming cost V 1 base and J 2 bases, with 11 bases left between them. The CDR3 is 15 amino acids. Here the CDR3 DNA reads TGTGCCAGCAGCTTAGTGACTCCCGCACAAGAGACCCAGTACTTC. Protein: CASSLVTPAQETQYF.

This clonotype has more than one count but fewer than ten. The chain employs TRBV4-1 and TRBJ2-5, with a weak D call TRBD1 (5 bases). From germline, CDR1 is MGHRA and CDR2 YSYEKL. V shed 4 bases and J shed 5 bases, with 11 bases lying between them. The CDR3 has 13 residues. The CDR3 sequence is CASSRRVGETQYF. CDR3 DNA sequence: TGCGCCAGCAGCCGCAGGGTCGGGGAGACCCAGTACTTC.

This chain's CDR3 is CASSLWDRGSTDTQYF. The CDR3 region has the DNA TGTGCCAGCAGTTTGTGGGACAGGGGTAGCACAGATACGCAGTATTTT. J is TRBJ2-3 and V is TRBV12-3 or TRBV12-4; 10 nucleotides agree with TRBD1. The CDR3 runs 16 residues. The V gene end was trimmed by 3 bases and the J gene end by 0 bases; junction bases not matched to a gene: 3.

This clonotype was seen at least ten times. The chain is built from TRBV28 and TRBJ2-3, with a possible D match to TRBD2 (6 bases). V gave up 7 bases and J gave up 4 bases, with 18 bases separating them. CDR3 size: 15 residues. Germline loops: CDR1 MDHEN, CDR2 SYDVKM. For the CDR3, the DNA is TGTGCCAGCACCTCCCTCGGGGGATGGGCAGATACGCAGTATTTT. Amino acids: CASTSLGGWADTQYF.

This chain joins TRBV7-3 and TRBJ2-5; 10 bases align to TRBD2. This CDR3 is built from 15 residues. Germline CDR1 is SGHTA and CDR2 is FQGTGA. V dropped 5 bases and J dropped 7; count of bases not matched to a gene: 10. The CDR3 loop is CASSPSSGSYVTQYF. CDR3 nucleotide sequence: TGTGCCAGCAGCCCGTCTAGCGGGAGTTACGTGACCCAGTACTTC. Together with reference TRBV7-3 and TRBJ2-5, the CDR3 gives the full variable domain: GAGVSQTPSNKVTEKGKYVELRCDPISGHTALYWYRQSLGQGPEFLIYFQGTGAADDSGLPNDRFFAVRPEGSVSTLKIQRTERGDSAVYLCASSPSSGSYVTQYFGPGTRLLVL.

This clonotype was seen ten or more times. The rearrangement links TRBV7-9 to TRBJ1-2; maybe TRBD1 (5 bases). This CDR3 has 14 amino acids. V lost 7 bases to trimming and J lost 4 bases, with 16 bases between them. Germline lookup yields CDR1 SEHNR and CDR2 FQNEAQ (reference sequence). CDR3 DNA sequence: TGTGCCAGCACGTATGGGGACCCCACCTATGGCTACACCTTC. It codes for CASTYGDPTYGYTF.

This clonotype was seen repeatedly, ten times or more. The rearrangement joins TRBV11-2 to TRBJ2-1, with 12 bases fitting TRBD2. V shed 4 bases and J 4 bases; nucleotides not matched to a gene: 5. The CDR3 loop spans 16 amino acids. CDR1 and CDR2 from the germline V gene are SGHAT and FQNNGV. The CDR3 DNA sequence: TGTGCCAGCAGCTCAAGACTAGCGGGAGTTTACAATGAGCAGTTCTTC. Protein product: CASSSRLAGVYNEQFF. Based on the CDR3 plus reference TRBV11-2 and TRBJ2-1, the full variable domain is EAGVAQSPRYKIIEKRQSVAFWCNPISGHATLYWYQQILGQGPKLLIQFQNNGVVDDSQLPKDRFSAERLKGVDSTLKIQPAKLEDSAVYLCASSSRLAGVYNEQFFGPGTRLTVL.

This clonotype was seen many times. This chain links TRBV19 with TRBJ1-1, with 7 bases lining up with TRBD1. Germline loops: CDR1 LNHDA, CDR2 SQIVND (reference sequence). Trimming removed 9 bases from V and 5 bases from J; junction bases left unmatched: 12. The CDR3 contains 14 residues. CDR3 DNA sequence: TGTGCCAGCATTTCGCTCTACAGGGGAACTGAAGCTTTCTTT. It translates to CASISLYRGTEAFF.

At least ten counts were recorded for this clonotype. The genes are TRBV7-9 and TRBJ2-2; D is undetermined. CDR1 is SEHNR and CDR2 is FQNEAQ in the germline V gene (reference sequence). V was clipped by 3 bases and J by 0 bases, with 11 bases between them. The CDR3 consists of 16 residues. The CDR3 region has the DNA TGTGCCAGCAGCTTTCTTCTAGGGACGAACACCGGGGAGCTGTTTTTT. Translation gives CASSFLLGTNTGELFF.

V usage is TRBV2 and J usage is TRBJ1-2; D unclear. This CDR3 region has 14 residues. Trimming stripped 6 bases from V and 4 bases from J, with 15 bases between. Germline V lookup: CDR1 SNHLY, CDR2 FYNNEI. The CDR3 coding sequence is TGTGCCAGCAGACTGCTCATTGGACCCTATGGCTACACCTTC. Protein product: CASRLLIGPYGYTF.

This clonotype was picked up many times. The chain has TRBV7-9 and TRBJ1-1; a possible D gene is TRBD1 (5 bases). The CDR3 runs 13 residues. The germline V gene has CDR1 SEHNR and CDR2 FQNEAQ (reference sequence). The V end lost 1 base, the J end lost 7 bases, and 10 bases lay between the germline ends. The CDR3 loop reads CASSLEARGEAFF. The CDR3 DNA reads TGTGCCAGCAGCTTAGAAGCGAGGGGTGAAGCTTTCTTT.